A selection of T cell receptor beta chains follows, all from one sample in a study of T cell repertoires in cytomegalovirus infection. One entry per CDR3 protein, called by TCRdb with MiXCR from the reads. The sample carries nearly 650,000 distinct CDR3 sequences, roughly a quarter recorded once. The sequenced material came from CD8+ T cells from PBMCs. The receptor source for this set is a human donor in good health (CMV status not recorded). Some clones in this sample may be carry-over from other donors' samples. CDR3s include the opening cysteine and the closing phenylalanine or tryptophan. The D gene is left open where the match is weak. The listing skips clone size in some rows; elsewhere it reads once, few, many or a size class.

d_call	clone_size	cdr3_length	v_call	j_call	cdr3_nt	cdr3_aa
TRBD1	few	15	TRBV7-6	TRBJ2-2	TGTGCCAGCAGCTTTACAGGGGACCTTACCGGGGAGCTGTTTTTT	CASSFTGDLTGELFF
.	.	12	TRBV29-1	TRBJ2-1	TGCAGCGTTGACCGAGGGGTAGATGAGCAGTTCTTC	CSVDRGVDEQFF
.	.	16	TRBV6-5	TRBJ1-1	TGTGCCAGCAGTTTATGGGGGCAGGTAGTCCACACTGAAGCTTTCTTT	CASSLWGQVVHTEAFF
TRBD2	.	14	TRBV12-3/TRBV12-4	TRBJ2-1	TGTGCCAGCAGTTTGGGGGGGATTTACAATGAGCAGTTCTTC	CASSLGGIYNEQFF
.	many	14	TRBV2	TRBJ1-3	TGTGCCAGCAGTCCCGGGGGCTCTGGAAACACCATATATTTT	CASSPGGSGNTIYF
.	few	12	TRBV28	TRBJ1-5	TGTGCCAGCAGTTTAATGGATCAGCCCCAGCATTTT	CASSLMDQPQHF
.	.	13	TRBV12-3/TRBV12-4	TRBJ2-7	TGTGCCAGCAGTTTCTTGGGGTTGAGGGAGCAGTACTTC	CASSFLGLREQYF
.	.	14	TRBV6-2/TRBV6-3	TRBJ1-1	TGTGCCACCTACGGGACACTCCTTAACCTAGAAGCTTTCTTT	CATYGTLLNLEAFF
.	few	16	TRBV28	TRBJ2-5	TGTGCCAGCAGTCCCCAGGTGGGACAAAACCAAGAGACCCAGTACTTC	CASSPQVGQNQETQYF
.	.	16	TRBV6-5	TRBJ1-1	TGTGCCAGCAGTTACTCGGGTGGACCAATGAACACTGAAGCTTTCTTT	CASSYSGGPMNTEAFF
.	few	17	TRBV28	TRBJ2-2	TGTGCCAGCAGTTTTAGTCGGGGGCCGAGGAACACCGGGGAGCTGTTTTTT	CASSFSRGPRNTGELFF
TRBD2	few	15	TRBV6-5	TRBJ2-5	TGTGCCAGCAGTTACCTAGCGGGGGGCCTAGAGACCCAGTACTTC	CASSYLAGGLETQYF
.	many	15	TRBV28	TRBJ1-1	TGTGCCAGCAGTTTCGGGTTCGAGGTGAACACTGAAGCTTTCTTT	CASSFGFEVNTEAFF
TRBD1	.	11	TRBV9	TRBJ1-2	TGTGCCACACAGGGGGCCTATGGCTACACCTTC	CATQGAYGYTF
TRBD2	.	14	TRBV20-1	TRBJ2-1	TGCAGTGCTTGGCTAAGGGACTACTACAATGAGCAGTTCTTC	CSAWLRDYYNEQFF
.	.	10	TRBV2	TRBJ2-1	TGTGCCAGCAGGGGGGCCCCCCAGTTCTTC	CASRGAPQFF
.	.	14	TRBV29-1	TRBJ1-3	TGCAGCGTTGAATTTCCGGGGGGAGGAAACACCATATATTTT	CSVEFPGGGNTIYF
TRBD2	.	20	TRBV6-1	TRBJ2-3	TGTGCCAGCAGTGAAGAATGGAGGCGATACCGGGCCGAGCGGGGAGATACGCAGTATTTT	CASSEEWRRYRAERGDTQYF
TRBD1	many	16	TRBV7-2	TRBJ1-2	TGTGCCAGCAGGTTCCCCGGGACAGGGGAGAACTATGGCTACACCTTC	CASRFPGTGENYGYTF
.	many	12	TRBV28	TRBJ2-3	TGTGCCAGCAGTTTCGTTCAAGATACGCAGTATTTT	CASSFVQDTQYF
.	many	16	TRBV10-3	TRBJ2-1	TGTGCCATCAGTGAGTCGGCCGTAAGCTCCTACAATGAGCAGTTCTTC	CAISESAVSSYNEQFF
TRBD2	many	19	TRBV7-8	TRBJ2-1	TGTGCCAGCAGCCCAGAGGGACTAGCGGGGGGTAGCTCCTACAATGAGCAGTTCTTC	CASSPEGLAGGSSYNEQFF
TRBD2	.	16	TRBV10-3	TRBJ2-5	TGTGCCATCAGTCGGGATAGCGGGGGGGGACAAGAGACCCAGTACTTC	CAISRDSGGGQETQYF
.	.	14	TRBV20-1	TRBJ2-1	TGCAGTGCTAGGGGACCGAGCTCCTACAATGAGCAGTTCTTC	CSARGPSSYNEQFF
.	few	15	TRBV12-3/TRBV12-4	TRBJ2-2	TGTGCCAGCAGTTCAGAGGACTTGAACACCGGGGAGCTGTTTTTT	CASSSEDLNTGELFF
.	.	14	TRBV28	TRBJ1-1	TGTGCCAGCAGTTTTCCCAGGGGGAACACTGAAGCTTTCTTT	CASSFPRGNTEAFF
.	many	12	TRBV7-8	TRBJ2-1	TGTGCCAGCAGCTTTAGAGTGAATGAGCAGTTCTTC	CASSFRVNEQFF